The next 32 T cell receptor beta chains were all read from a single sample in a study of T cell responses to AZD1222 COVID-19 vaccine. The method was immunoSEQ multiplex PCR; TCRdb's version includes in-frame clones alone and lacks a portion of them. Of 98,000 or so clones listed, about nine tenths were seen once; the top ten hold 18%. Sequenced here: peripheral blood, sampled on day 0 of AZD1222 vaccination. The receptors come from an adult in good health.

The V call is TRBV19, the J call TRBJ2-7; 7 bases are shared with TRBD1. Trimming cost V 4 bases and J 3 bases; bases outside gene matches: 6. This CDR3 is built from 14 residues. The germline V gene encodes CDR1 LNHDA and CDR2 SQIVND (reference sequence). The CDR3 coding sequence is TGTGCCAGTAGTAGGGAGACAGGGCTCTACGAGCAGTACTTC. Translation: CASSRETGLYEQYF.

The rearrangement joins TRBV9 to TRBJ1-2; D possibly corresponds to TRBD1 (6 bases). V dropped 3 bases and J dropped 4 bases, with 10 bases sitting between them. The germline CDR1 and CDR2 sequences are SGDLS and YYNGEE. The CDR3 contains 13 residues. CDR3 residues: CASSAQTGYGYTF. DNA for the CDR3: TGTGCCAGCAGCGCCCAGACAGGCTATGGCTACACCTTC.

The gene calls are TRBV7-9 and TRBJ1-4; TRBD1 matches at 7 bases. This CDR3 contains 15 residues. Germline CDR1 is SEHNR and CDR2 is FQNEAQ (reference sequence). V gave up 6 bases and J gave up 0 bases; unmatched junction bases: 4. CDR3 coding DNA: TGTGCCAGCAGACAGGGGACATCAACTAATGAAAAACTGTTTTTT. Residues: CASRQGTSTNEKLFF.

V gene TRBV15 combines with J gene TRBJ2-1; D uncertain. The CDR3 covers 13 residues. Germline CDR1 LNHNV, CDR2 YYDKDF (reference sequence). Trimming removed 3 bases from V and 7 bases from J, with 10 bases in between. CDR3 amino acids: CATSRTLGNEQFF. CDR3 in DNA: TGTGCCACCAGCAGGACTTTGGGGAATGAGCAGTTCTTC.

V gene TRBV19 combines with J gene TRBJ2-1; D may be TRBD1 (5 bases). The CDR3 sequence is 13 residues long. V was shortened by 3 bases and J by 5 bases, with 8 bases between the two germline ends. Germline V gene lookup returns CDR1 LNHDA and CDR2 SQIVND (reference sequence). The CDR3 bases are TGTGCCAGTAGTATTGGGGCGAACAATGAGCAGTTCTTC. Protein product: CASSIGANNEQFF.

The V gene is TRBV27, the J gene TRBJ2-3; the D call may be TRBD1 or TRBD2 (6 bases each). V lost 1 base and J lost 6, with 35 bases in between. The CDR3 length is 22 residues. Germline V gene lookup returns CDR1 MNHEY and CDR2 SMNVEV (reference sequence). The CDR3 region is CASSLWTPPKGRLGGRWDTQYF. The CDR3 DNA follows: TGTGCCAGCAGTTTATGGACCCCCCCAAAAGGCCGGTTGGGGGGCCGGTGGGATACGCAGTATTTT.

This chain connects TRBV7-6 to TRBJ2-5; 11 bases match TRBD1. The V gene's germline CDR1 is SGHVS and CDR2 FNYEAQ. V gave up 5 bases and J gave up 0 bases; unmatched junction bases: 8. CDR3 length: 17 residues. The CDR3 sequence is CASSPKRDRGYQETQYF. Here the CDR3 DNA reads TGTGCCAGCAGCCCCAAGCGGGACAGGGGGTACCAAGAGACCCAGTACTTC.

The CDR3 DNA reads TGTGCCAGCGTCCAGTGGGGGACAGAACACTATGGCTACACCTTC. It is translated as CASVQWGTEHYGYTF. The chain couples TRBV7-9 to TRBJ1-2; 7 bases agree with TRBD1. CDR1 and CDR2 (germline): SEHNR, FQNEAQ (reference sequence). Losses at the gene ends were 8 bases for V and 3 bases for J; bases not matched to a gene: 12. The CDR3 is made up of 15 amino acids.

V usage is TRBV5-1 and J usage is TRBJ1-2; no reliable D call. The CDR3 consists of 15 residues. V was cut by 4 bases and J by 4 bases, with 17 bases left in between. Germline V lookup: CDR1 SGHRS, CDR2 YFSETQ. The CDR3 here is CASSHQRRSIYGYTF. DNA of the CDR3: TGCGCCAGCAGCCACCAACGCAGGTCAATCTATGGCTACACCTTC.

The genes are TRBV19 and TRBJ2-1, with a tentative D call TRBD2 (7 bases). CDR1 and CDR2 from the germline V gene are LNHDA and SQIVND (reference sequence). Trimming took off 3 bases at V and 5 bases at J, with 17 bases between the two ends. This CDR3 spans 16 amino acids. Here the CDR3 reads CASSIKRGGAHNEQFF. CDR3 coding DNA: TGTGCCAGTAGTATCAAGCGTGGGGGGGCTCACAATGAGCAGTTCTTC.

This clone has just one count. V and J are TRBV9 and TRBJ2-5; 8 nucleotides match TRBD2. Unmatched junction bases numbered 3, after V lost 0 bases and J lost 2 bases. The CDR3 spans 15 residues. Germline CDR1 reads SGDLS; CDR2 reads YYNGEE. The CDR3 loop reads CASSVAGGLQETQYF. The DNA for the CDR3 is TGTGCCAGCAGCGTAGCGGGGGGGCTTCAAGAGACCCAGTACTTC. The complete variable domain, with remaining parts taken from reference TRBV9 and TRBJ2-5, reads DSGVTQTPKHLITATGQRVTLRCSPRSGDLSVYWYQQSLDQGLQFLIQYYNGEERAKGNILERFSAQQFPDLHSELNLSSLELGDSALYFCASSVAGGLQETQYFGPGTRLLVL.

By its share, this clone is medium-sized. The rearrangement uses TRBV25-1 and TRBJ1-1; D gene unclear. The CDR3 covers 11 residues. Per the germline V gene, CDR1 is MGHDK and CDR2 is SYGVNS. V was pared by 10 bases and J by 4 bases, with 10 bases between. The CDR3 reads CATLRGTEAFF. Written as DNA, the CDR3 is TGTGCCACCTTGAGAGGCACTGAAGCTTTCTTT.

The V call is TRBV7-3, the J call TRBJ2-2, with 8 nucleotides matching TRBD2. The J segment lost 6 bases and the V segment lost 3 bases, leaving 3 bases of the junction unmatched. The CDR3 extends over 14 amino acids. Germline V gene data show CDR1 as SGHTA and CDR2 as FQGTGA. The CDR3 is CASSFGLAPGELFF. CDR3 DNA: TGTGCCAGCAGCTTCGGACTAGCCCCCGGGGAGCTGTTTTTT. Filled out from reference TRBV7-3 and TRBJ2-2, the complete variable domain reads GAGVSQTPSNKVTEKGKYVELRCDPISGHTALYWYRQSLGQGPEFLIYFQGTGAADDSGLPNDRFFAVRPEGSVSTLKIQRTERGDSAVYLCASSFGLAPGELFFGEGSRLTVL.

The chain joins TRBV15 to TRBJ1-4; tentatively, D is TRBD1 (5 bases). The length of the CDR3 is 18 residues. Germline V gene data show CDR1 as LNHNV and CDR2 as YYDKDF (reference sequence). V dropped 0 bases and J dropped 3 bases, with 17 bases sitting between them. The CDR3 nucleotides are TGTGCCACCAGCAGAGATTACCCCGGAGGCAGGGCTAATGAAAAACTGTTTTTT. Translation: CATSRDYPGGRANEKLFF.

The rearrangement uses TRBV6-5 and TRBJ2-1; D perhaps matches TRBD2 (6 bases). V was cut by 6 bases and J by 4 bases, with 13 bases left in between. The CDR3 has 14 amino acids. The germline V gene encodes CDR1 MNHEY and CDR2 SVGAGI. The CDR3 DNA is TGTGCCAGCAGGTCTAGTGGGGGGTACAATGAGCAGTTCTTC. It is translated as CASRSSGGYNEQFF.

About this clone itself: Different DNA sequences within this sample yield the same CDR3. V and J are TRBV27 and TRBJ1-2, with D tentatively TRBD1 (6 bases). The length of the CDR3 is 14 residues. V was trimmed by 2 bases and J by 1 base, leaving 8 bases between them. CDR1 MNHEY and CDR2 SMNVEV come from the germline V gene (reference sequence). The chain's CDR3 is CASSLKGGNYGYTF. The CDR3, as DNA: TGTGCCAGCAGTTTAAAGGGGGGTAACTATGGCTACACCTTC.

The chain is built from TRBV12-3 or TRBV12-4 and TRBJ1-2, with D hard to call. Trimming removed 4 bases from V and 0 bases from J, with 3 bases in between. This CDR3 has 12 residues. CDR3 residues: CASSSTNYGYTF. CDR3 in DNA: TGTGCCAGCAGTTCGACTAACTATGGCTACACCTTC.

The CDR3 loop is CAWRIRRRVSGNTIYF. The CDR3 DNA follows: TGTGCCTGGAGGATCAGACGGAGGGTCTCTGGAAACACCATATATTTT. This sequence joins TRBV30 and TRBJ1-3; D gene unclear. CDR3 length: 16 amino acids. The V gene's germline CDR1 is GTSNPN and CDR2 SVGIG (reference sequence). With 3 bases removed from V and 0 bases from J, the gap between germline ends came to 15 bases.

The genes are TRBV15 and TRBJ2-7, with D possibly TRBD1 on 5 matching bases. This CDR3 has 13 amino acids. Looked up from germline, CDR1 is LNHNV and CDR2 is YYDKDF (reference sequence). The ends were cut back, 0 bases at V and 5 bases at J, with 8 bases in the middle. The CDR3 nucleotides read TGTGCCACCAGCAGAGATCTCAGGGACGAGCAGTACTTC. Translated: CATSRDLRDEQYF.

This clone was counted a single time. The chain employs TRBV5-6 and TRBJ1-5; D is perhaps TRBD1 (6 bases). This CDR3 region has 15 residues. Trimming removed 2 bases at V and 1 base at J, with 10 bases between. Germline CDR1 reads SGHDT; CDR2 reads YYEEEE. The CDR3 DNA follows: TGTGCCAGCAGCTTAGGGACAAACAGCAATCAGCCCCAGCATTTT. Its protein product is CASSLGTNSNQPQHF. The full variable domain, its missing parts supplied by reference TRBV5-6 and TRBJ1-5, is DAGVTQSPTHLIKTRGQQVTLRCSPKSGHDTVSWYQQALGQGPQFIFQYYEEEERQRGNFPDRFSGHQFPNYSSELNVNALLLGDSALYLCASSLGTNSNQPQHFGDGTRLSIL.

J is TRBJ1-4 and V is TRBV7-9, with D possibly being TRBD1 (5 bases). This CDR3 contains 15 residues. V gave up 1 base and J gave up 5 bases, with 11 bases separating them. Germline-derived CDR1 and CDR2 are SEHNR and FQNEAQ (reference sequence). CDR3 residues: CASSLEQARNEKLFF. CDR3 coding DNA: TGTGCCAGCAGCTTAGAACAGGCGCGGAATGAAAAACTGTTTTTT.

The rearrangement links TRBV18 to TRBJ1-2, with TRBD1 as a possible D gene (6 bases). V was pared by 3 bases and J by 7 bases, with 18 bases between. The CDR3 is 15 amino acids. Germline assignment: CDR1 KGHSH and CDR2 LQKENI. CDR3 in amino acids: CASSPGGRPPSGYTF. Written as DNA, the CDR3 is TGTGCCAGCTCACCCGGGGGCCGCCCCCCTTCTGGCTACACCTTC.

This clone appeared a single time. The CDR3 loop reads CASRDRGTGTQYF. CDR3 bases: TGTGCCAGCAGGGACAGGGGGACGGGGACCCAGTACTTC. The chain joins TRBV7-8 to TRBJ2-5; 10 positions match TRBD1. The CDR3 covers 13 residues. From germline, CDR1 is SGHVS and CDR2 FQNEAQ. The junction had 5 bases not matched to a gene; V was cut back by 6 bases and J by 7 bases.

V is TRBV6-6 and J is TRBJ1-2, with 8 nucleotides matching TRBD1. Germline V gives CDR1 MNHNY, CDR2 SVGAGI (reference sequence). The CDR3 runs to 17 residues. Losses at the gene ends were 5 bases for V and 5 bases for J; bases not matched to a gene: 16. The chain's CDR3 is CASSPTQSGGGRYGYTF. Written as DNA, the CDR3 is TGTGCCAGCAGTCCGACACAATCAGGGGGCGGGCGGTATGGCTACACCTTC.

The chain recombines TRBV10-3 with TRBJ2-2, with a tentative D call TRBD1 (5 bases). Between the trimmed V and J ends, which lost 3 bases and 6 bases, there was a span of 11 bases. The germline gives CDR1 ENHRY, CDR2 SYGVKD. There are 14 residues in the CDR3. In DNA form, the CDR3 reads TGTGCCATCAGTGACAGGGTCCTGTCCGGGGAGCTGTTTTTT. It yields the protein CAISDRVLSGELFF.

The CDR3 is CASSTGTRQAGYTF. The CDR3 DNA reads TGTGCCAGTAGCACCGGGACACGACAAGCTGGCTACACCTTC. The chain links TRBV19 to TRBJ1-2; TRBD1 is a possible D gene (6 bases). The CDR3 has 14 residues. Germline-derived CDR1 and CDR2 are LNHDA and SQIVND (reference sequence). Trimming stripped 6 bases from V and 7 bases from J, with 18 bases between.

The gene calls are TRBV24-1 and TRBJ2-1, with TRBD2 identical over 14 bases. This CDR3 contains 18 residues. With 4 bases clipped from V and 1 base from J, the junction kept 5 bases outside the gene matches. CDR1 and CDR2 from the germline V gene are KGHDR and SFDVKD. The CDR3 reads CATSETGTSGGSYNEQFF. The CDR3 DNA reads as TGTGCCACCAGTGAGACAGGGACTAGCGGGGGTTCCTACAATGAGCAGTTCTTC.

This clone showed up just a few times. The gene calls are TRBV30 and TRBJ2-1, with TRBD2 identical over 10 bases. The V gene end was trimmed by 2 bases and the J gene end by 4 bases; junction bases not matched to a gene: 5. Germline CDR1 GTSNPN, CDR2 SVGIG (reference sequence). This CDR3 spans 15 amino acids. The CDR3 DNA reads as TGTGCCTGGAGTTGGTTAGCGGGGGGTTACAATGAGCAGTTCTTC. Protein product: CAWSWLAGGYNEQFF. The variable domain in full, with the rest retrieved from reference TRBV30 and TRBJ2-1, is SQTIHQWPATLVQPVGSPLSLECTVEGTSNPNLYWYRQAAGRGLQLLFYSVGIGQISSEVPQNLSASRPQDRQFILSSKKLLLSDSGFYLCAWSWLAGGYNEQFFGPGTRLTVL.

The CDR3 reads CASSSTGLGNQPQHF. For the CDR3, the DNA is TGTGCCAGCTCCTCAACAGGGTTAGGCAATCAGCCCCAGCATTTT. The chain carries TRBV18 and TRBJ1-5; TRBD1 might be the D (6 bases). The germline V gene has CDR1 KGHSH and CDR2 LQKENI. Trimming shortened V by 6 bases and J by 2 bases, and 14 bases separated the two germline ends. The CDR3 loop spans 15 amino acids.

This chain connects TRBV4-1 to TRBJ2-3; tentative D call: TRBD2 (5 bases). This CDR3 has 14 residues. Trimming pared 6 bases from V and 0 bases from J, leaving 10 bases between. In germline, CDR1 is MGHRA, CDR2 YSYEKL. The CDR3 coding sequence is TGCGCCAGCAGGAGCGGACCGAGCACAGATACGCAGTATTTT. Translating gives CASRSGPSTDTQYF.

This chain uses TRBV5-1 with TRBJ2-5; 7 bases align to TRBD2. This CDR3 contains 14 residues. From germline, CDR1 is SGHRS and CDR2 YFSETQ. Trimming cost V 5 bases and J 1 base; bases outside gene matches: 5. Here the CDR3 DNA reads TGCGCCAGCAGTAAAACTAGCGCCCAAGAGACCCAGTACTTC. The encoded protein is CASSKTSAQETQYF.

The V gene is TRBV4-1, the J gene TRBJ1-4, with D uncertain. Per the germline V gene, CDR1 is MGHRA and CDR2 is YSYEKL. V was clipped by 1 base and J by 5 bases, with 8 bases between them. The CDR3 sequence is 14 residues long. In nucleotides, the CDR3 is TGCGCCAGCAGCCAAGTCGGTCTAAATGAAAAACTGTTTTTT. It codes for CASSQVGLNEKLFF.